Listed here are 25 T cell receptor beta chains from one sample, sequenced in a study of T cell repertoires in cytomegalovirus infection. MiXCR, run by TCRdb on the reads, gives a single entry per CDR3 protein. The top ten hold about 20% of the sample, which has about 700,000 distinct CDR3 sequences, roughly a third seen once. No antigen has been assigned to these receptors. The material sequenced was cultured PBMCs, taken from culture after CMV antigen stimulation. The receptors were sampled from a human donor in good health (CMV status not recorded). Some clones in this sample may be carry-over from other donors' samples.

The CDR3 is CASSEHSRDIRQHF. For the CDR3, the DNA is TGTGCCAGCAGTGAACATAGCCGGGACATCCGGCAGCATTTT. The chain couples TRBV6-1 to TRBJ1-5, with TRBD1 as a possible D gene (6 bases). Trimming cost V 2 bases and J 13 bases, with 18 bases left between them. The CDR3 length is 14 residues. CDR1 MNHNS and CDR2 SASEGT come from the germline V gene.

In its sample, this clonotype was seen a few times. V and J are TRBV15 and TRBJ2-7; D unclear. In germline, CDR1 is LNHNV, CDR2 YYDKDF (reference sequence). V was pared by 3 bases and J by 1 base, with 4 bases between. CDR3 size: 12 residues. DNA for the CDR3: TGTGCCACCAGCAGGGAATCCTACGAGCAGTACTTC. Translation: CATSRESYEQYF. The full variable domain, rest sourced from reference TRBV15 and TRBJ2-7, is DAMVIQNPRYQVTQFGKPVTLSCSQTLNHNVMYWYQQKSSQAPKLLFHYYDKDFNNEADTPDNFQSRRPNTSFCFLDIRSPGLGDTAMYLCATSRESYEQYFGPGTRLTVT.

This clonotype was counted a few times. The chain is built from TRBV5-4 and TRBJ2-3, with 11 bases that match TRBD2. The CDR3 covers 17 residues. V lost 0 bases to trimming and J lost 5 bases; unmatched junction nucleotides: 8. CDR1 and CDR2 from the germline V gene are SGHNT and YYREEE (reference sequence). CDR3: CASSLVGLAGGRDTQYF. Here the CDR3 DNA reads TGTGCCAGCAGCTTGGTCGGGCTAGCGGGGGGAAGAGATACGCAGTATTTT.

This clonotype appeared once. V gene TRBV19 combines with J gene TRBJ1-5; D remains unclear. CDR3 length: 14 amino acids. The V gene's germline CDR1 is LNHDA and CDR2 SQIVND (reference sequence). Trimming shortened V by 5 bases and J by 6 bases, and 14 bases separated the two germline ends. CDR3 loop: CASSPGVGSQPQHF. The CDR3 DNA is TGTGCCAGTAGTCCCGGAGTAGGGTCTCAGCCCCAGCATTTT.

The chain carries TRBV27 and TRBJ1-2, with 9 positions matching TRBD1. The CDR3 extends over 13 amino acids. After removal of 2 bases from V and 8 bases from J, the junction contained 3 bases not matched to a gene. Germline lookup yields CDR1 MNHEY and CDR2 SMNVEV (reference sequence). CDR3 amino acids: CASSLRQGEGYTF. CDR3 nucleotides: TGTGCCAGCAGTTTACGACAGGGGGAAGGCTACACCTTC.

The chain joins TRBV20-1 to TRBJ1-1; D might be TRBD1 (6 bases). V was clipped by 4 bases and J by 4 bases, with 19 bases between them. Germline V gene sequence: CDR1 DFQATT, CDR2 SNEGSKA (reference sequence). The CDR3 is made up of 15 amino acids. Written as DNA, the CDR3 is TGCAGTGCTAAAAACCCCCAGGGAGGGGGCACTGAAGCTTTCTTT. Encoded protein: CSAKNPQGGGTEAFF.

This chain joins TRBV4-1 and TRBJ2-3, with 10 bases fitting TRBD2. CDR3 size: 17 residues. The trim removed 2 bases at V and 1 base at J, leaving 6 bases unmatched. The germline CDR1 and CDR2 sequences are MGHRA and YSYEKL. CDR3 sequence (DNA): TGCGCCAGCAGCCAACCCCAGGGGACTAGCGGCACAGATACGCAGTATTTT. As protein: CASSQPQGTSGTDTQYF.

This clonotype was recorded a few times. The V call is TRBV5-1, the J call TRBJ1-1; the D gene is possibly TRBD1 (6 bases). V was clipped by 4 bases and J by 6 bases, with 16 bases between them. The CDR3 spans 14 residues. Germline values: CDR1 SGHRS, CDR2 YFSETQ. CDR3 sequence reads: CASSPREGDAEAFF. The CDR3 nucleotides read TGCGCCAGCAGCCCCAGGGAGGGGGATGCTGAAGCTTTCTTT.

The chain recombines TRBV6-6 with TRBJ1-3; 7 nucleotides align to TRBD1. Germline trimming cut 4 bases from V and 0 bases from J; bases unmatched to any gene: 9. The germline CDR1 and CDR2 sequences are MNHNY and SVGAGI (reference sequence). The CDR3 has 17 amino acids. The CDR3 DNA follows: TGTGCCAGCAGTTTAATACAGGGGTCCTCCTCTGGAAACACCATATATTTT. Protein: CASSLIQGSSSGNTIYF.

This clonotype has a count of ten or more. This chain joins TRBV7-6 and TRBJ2-2; 7 bases line up with TRBD2. J gave up 5 bases and V 4 bases, and 4 bases lay outside the gene matches. CDR1 is SGHVS and CDR2 is FNYEAQ in the germline V gene. This CDR3 is 14 amino acids long. Here the CDR3 reads CASSWGGSTGELFF. In nucleotides, the CDR3 is TGTGCCAGCAGCTGGGGGGGTTCTACCGGGGAGCTGTTTTTT.

This clonotype was found a few times. This sequence joins TRBV7-9 and TRBJ2-5, with D possibly matching TRBD1 (5 bases). Germline V gives CDR1 SEHNR, CDR2 FQNEAQ (reference sequence). CDR3 length: 14 amino acids. Trimming left V 6 bases short and J 1 base short, with 12 bases between. In DNA, the CDR3 is TGTGCCAGCAGTCCGCAGGGTATCCAAGAGACCCAGTACTTC. This translates into CASSPQGIQETQYF.

The rearrangement links TRBV28 to TRBJ1-5; D gene ambiguous. V was cut by 4 bases and J by 5 bases, with 15 bases left in between. CDR1 is MDHEN and CDR2 is SYDVKM in the germline V gene. CDR3 length: 15 amino acids. The CDR3 DNA reads as TGTGCCAGCAGTTCTCCGGCGTCGGGCCATCAGCCCCAGCATTTT. This encodes CASSSPASGHQPQHF.

This clonotype showed up just a few times. The rearrangement links TRBV3-1 to TRBJ2-3, with D uncertain. CDR3 length: 15 amino acids. Deletions cut 4 bases from V and 4 bases from J, with 15 bases between. Germline V gives CDR1 LGHDT, CDR2 YNNKEL (reference sequence). DNA of the CDR3: TGTGCCAGCAGCCTTTCCACGGTGTTTGCAGATACGCAGTATTTT. Translating gives CASSLSTVFADTQYF.

The chain has TRBV7-2 and TRBJ2-5, with TRBD2 identical over 12 bases. Germline CDR1 reads SGHTA; CDR2 reads FQGNSA. With 5 bases clipped from V and 5 bases from J, the junction kept 6 bases outside the gene matches. The CDR3 covers 15 residues. CDR3 loop: CASSGLAGTRETQYF. As DNA, the CDR3 is TGTGCCAGCAGCGGACTAGCGGGGACCCGGGAGACCCAGTACTTC. The full variable domain, in which reference TRBV7-2 and TRBJ2-5 provide the parts outside the CDR3, is GAGVSQSPSNKVTEKGKDVELRCDPISGHTALYWYRQSLGQGLEFLIYFQGNSAPDKSGLPSDRFSAERTGGSVSTLTIQRTQQEDSAVYLCASSGLAGTRETQYFGPGTRLLVL.

Ten or more counts support this clonotype. The junction differs from germline at one of its ends, possibly a read error. The V and J genes are TRBV4-1 and TRBJ1-1; 8 bases match TRBD1. The CDR3 covers 13 residues. From germline, CDR1 is MGHRA and CDR2 YSYEKL. The CDR3: CASSQGANTEAFF. CDR3 bases: TGTGCCAGCAGTCAGGGGGCTAACACTGAAGCTTTCTTT.

This clonotype has more than one count but fewer than ten. The rearrangement links TRBV7-2 to TRBJ2-3; the D call may be TRBD1 or TRBD2 (6 bases each). Germline V gene data show CDR1 as SGHTA and CDR2 as FQGNSA. The CDR3 runs to 13 residues. Trimming pared 4 bases from V and 6 bases from J, leaving 11 bases between. CDR3 DNA: TGTGCCAGCAGCTGGAGGGGGGTTGATACGCAGTATTTT. Protein: CASSWRGVDTQYF.

The J gene is TRBJ2-3, the V gene TRBV20-1; TRBD2 aligns across 14 bases. The CDR3 has 19 amino acids. In germline, CDR1 is DFQATT, CDR2 SNEGSKA (reference sequence). The V and J ends lost 3 bases and 1 base, in that order; junction bases with no gene match: 12. CDR3 DNA: TGCAGTGCTAGCCCCGGAGGGACTAGCGGGGGCGGGGGCACAGATACGCAGTATTTT. Its protein is CSASPGGTSGGGGTDTQYF.

The V and J genes are TRBV19 and TRBJ1-1, with a possible D match to TRBD1 (6 bases). The CDR3 runs 14 residues. Deletions cut 2 bases from V and 4 bases from J, with 11 bases between. Looked up from germline, CDR1 is LNHDA and CDR2 is SQIVND (reference sequence). The CDR3 region has the DNA TGTGCCAGTAGTATACAGGGGAGAGGCACTGAAGCTTTCTTT. This codes for CASSIQGRGTEAFF. Combining the CDR3 with reference TRBV19 and TRBJ1-1 gives the whole variable domain DGGITQSPKYLFRKEGQNVTLSCEQNLNHDAMYWYRQDPGQGLRLIYYSQIVNDFQKGDIAEGYSVSREKKESFPLTVTSAQKNPTAFYLCASSIQGRGTEAFFGQGTRLTVV.

This clonotype appeared a few times. The rearrangement uses TRBV19 and TRBJ2-5; TRBD2 might be the D (7 bases). The length of the CDR3 is 15 residues. V was pared by 4 bases and J by 1 base, with 13 bases between. Germline CDR1 reads LNHDA; CDR2 reads SQIVND (reference sequence). This CDR3 reads CASSTRGRVQETQYF. CDR3 nucleotide sequence: TGTGCCAGTAGTACGCGGGGGCGAGTCCAAGAGACCCAGTACTTC.

The genes are TRBV6-1 and TRBJ1-5; D is unclear. Trimming removed 6 bases from V and 7 bases from J, with 16 bases in between. This CDR3 comprises 14 residues. Germline values: CDR1 MNHNS, CDR2 SASEGT. CDR3 in DNA: TGTGCCAGCAGACCCCCGGGTCCGGGGCAGCCCCAGCATTTT. This sequence encodes CASRPPGPGQPQHF.

The V and J genes are TRBV27 and TRBJ2-7; D is possibly TRBD2 (5 bases). The CDR3 totals 13 residues. V lost 6 bases and J 4 bases, leaving 13 bases between the germline ends. Looked up from germline, CDR1 is MNHEY and CDR2 is SMNVEV (reference sequence). For the CDR3, the DNA is TGTGCCAGCAGGCCTGTGGACTCGTACGAGCAGTACTTC. Protein sequence: CASRPVDSYEQYF.

This clonotype was picked up many times. The gene calls are TRBV7-8 and TRBJ1-2; maybe TRBD1 (6 bases). Trimming removed 5 bases at V and 0 bases at J, with 10 bases between. This CDR3 spans 14 amino acids. In germline, CDR1 is SGHVS, CDR2 FQNEAQ. The DNA of the CDR3 is TGTGCCAGCAGCCAGGACAGACCTAACTATGGCTACACCTTC. Amino acid sequence: CASSQDRPNYGYTF.

In its sample, this clonotype was seen a few times. The chain carries TRBV7-2 and TRBJ2-7; tentatively, D is TRBD2 (5 bases). Germline lookup yields CDR1 SGHTA and CDR2 FQGNSA. Trimming shortened V by 5 bases and J by 7 bases, and 12 bases separated the two germline ends. The CDR3 is 12 amino acids. The DNA for the CDR3 is TGTGCCAGCAGCCTCTTAGCGTGGGAGCAGTACTTC. Residues: CASSLLAWEQYF.

This clonotype showed up many times. The chain recombines TRBV7-2 with TRBJ1-6; D perhaps matches TRBD1 (6 bases). The V and J ends lost 2 bases and 7 bases respectively, with 9 bases between them. The length of the CDR3 is 14 residues. The V gene's germline CDR1 is SGHTA and CDR2 FQGNSA. The CDR3: CASSLSDRNSPLHF. Here the CDR3 DNA reads TGTGCCAGCAGCTTATCCGACAGGAATTCACCCCTCCACTTT.

This clonotype appeared a few times. V gene TRBV20-1 combines with J gene TRBJ1-3; a weak D match, TRBD1 (5 bases). Germline V lookup: CDR1 DFQATT, CDR2 SNEGSKA (reference sequence). This CDR3 comprises 13 residues. V was cut by 6 bases and J by 2 bases, with 11 bases left in between. The CDR3 sequence is CSAMKGTGNTIYF. DNA of the CDR3: TGCAGTGCCATGAAGGGGACTGGAAACACCATATATTTT.